The clone carrying this T cell receptor beta chain was seen many times. The cDNA came from 5'RACE with 10-nucleotide random UMIs. Each CDR3 protein is one row after TCRdb ran MiXCR on the 5' RACE reads. The profile shows approximately 74,000 distinct CDR3 sequences, around a tenth of them singletons. There are 14 residues in the CDR3. The V end was cut by 2 bases, the J end by 1 base, with 9 bases between. Germline values: CDR1 SQVTM, CDR2 ANQGSEA. This specimen belongs to a study of neurological immune-mediated disorders. This sequence joins TRBV29-1 and TRBJ1-5; no clear D gene. Material: PBMCs. The receptor was derived from a man aged 50 or older in good health. CDR3 in amino acids: CSVEFAGSNQPQHF. As DNA, the CDR3 is TGCAGCGTTGAATTTGCGGGGAGCAATCAGCCCCAGCATTTT.